Below, one TCR beta chain is given with its context. Preparation of the TCRbeta library involved a method that used unique molecular identifiers. Each CDR3 protein is one row after TCRdb ran MiXCR on the PCR reads. Of approximately 400,000 distinct CDR3 sequences listed, 9.5% to 13% are singletons. This sample is part of a study of T-cell reconstitution after alpha-beta-depleted transplantation in children. V lost 7 bases, J lost 7 bases, and 11 bases stayed unmatched. This CDR3 comprises 14 residues. Germline V gives CDR1 DFQATT, CDR2 SNEGSKA (reference sequence). The V gene is TRBV20-1, the J gene TRBJ1-5; 9 nucleotides agree with TRBD1. This specimen was PBMCs from the stem cell graft donor, taken from the stem cell graft. The TCR was taken from a human donor who donated a stem cell graft to a child with acute myeloid leukemia. CDR3 coding DNA: TGCAGTGTAAGGGCCGGGACAGGGATCCAGCCCCAGCATTTT. Translation: CSVRAGTGIQPQHF.